The text below deals with one T cell receptor (beta chain). Its antigen is not known. Healthy Caucasians made up all donors. This sample was taken from a study of identical twins. Findings and caveats of the study: Zero-insertion analyses were open to partial confounding by invariant MAIT and iNKT cells. Sequences that were out-of-frame, alpha and twin-shared displayed an excess of low generation probability.

There are 14 residues in the CDR3. CDR1 DFQATT and CDR2 SNEGSKA come from the germline V gene (reference sequence). V lost 1 base and J lost 5, with 14 bases in between. One entry per CDR3 protein, called by TCRdb with MiXCR from the 5' RACE reads. The data hold hundreds of thousands of distinct CDR3 sequences, with approximately 24% observed a single time. The sample was also reused in another study, on T cells expressing NK-cell markers. From that report: In a handful of donors, dominant clonotypes made up roughly 25-60.1% of CD3+CD56-NKG2C+ cells.

The sample was CD4+ T cells sorted from blood. The TCR sequence derives from a woman between 18 and 29 years old in good health. V and J are TRBV20-1 and TRBJ2-5, with D perhaps matching TRBD1 (6 bases). This CDR3 reads CSARVPGVWETQYF. CDR3 nucleotide sequence: TGCAGTGCTAGAGTTCCAGGGGTATGGGAGACCCAGTACTTC.